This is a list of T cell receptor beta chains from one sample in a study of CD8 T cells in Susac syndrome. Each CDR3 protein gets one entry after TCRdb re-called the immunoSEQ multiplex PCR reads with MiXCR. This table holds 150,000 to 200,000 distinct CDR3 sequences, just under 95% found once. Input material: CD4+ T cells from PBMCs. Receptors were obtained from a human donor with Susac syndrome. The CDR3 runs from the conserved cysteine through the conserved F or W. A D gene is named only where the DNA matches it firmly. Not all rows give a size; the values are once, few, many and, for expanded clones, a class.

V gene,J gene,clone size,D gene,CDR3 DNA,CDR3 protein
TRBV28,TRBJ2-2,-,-,TGTGCCAGCAGGGGGGTGTTGGGGCGGAACACCGGGGAGCTGTTTTTT,CASRGVLGRNTGELFF
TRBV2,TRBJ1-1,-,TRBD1,TGTGCCAGCAGTGTGCGGACAGGGCGATCTGAAGCTTTCTTT,CASSVRTGRSEAFF
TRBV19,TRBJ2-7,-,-,TGTGCCAGTAGTGCCAGACAGGCCTACGAGCAGTACTTC,CASSARQAYEQYF
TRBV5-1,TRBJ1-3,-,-,TGCGCCAGCAGTTTTTTTACAGGGCTCGGTTCTGGAAACACCATATATTTT,CASSFFTGLGSGNTIYF
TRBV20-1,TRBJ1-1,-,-,TGCAGTGCTAGAAGGGTCCCGCTGAGGGACTCTGAAGCTTTCTTT,CSARRVPLRDSEAFF
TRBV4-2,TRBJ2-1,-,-,TGTGCCAGCAACTCCCGGGACTCTTACAATGAGCAGTTCTTC,CASNSRDSYNEQFF
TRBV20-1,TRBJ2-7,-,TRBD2,TGCAGTGCTCACAGGACTAGTACCGGCGAGCAGTACTTC,CSAHRTSTGEQYF
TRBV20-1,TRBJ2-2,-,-,TGCAGTGCTAGATATACAGGGGGGGCCGGGGAGCTGTTTTTT,CSARYTGGAGELFF
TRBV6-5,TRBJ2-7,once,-,TGTGCCAGCAGCCACGACAGGTACACCTACGAGCAGTACTTC,CASSHDRYTYEQYF
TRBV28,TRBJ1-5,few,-,TGTGCCAGCAGTTTAGAAGATCAGCCCCAGCATTTT,CASSLEDQPQHF
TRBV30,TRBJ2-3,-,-,TGTGCCTGGAGTGTCAGCGGCTCAGATACGCAGTATTTT,CAWSVSGSDTQYF
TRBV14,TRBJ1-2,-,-,TGTGCCAGCAGCCAAGGCTCCCTTCCAGGGTATGGCTACACCTTC,CASSQGSLPGYGYTF
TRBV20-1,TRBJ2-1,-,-,TGCAGTGCTACCCTCCGGACTACCTCCTACAATGAGCAGTTCTTC,CSATLRTTSYNEQFF
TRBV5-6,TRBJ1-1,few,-,TGTGCCAGCAGCTCTAATTTGAACACTGAAGCTTTCTTT,CASSSNLNTEAFF
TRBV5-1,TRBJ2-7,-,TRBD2,TGCGCCAGCAGCCTGCGGGAGATCTCCTACGAGCAGTACTTC,CASSLREISYEQYF
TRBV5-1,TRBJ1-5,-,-,TGCGCCAGCAGCTTGGAGGCGGGCCTACAGCCCCAGCATTTT,CASSLEAGLQPQHF
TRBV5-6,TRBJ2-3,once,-,TGTGCCAGCAGCTTTGGGTACTCATCTAGCACAGATACGCAGTATTTT,CASSFGYSSSTDTQYF
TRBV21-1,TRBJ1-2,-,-,TGTGCCAGCAGCCGCGGGCGGGACAGTCTCTATGGCTACACCTTC,CASSRGRDSLYGYTF
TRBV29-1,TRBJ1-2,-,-,TGCAGCGTTGAAGTTTTCACAGACCTAACTTATGGCTACACCTTC,CSVEVFTDLTYGYTF
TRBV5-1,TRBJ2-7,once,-,TGCGCCAGCTGCGACGGGGGCACCTACGAGCAGTACTTC,CASCDGGTYEQYF
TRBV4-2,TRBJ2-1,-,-,TGTGCCAGCAGCCAAGTGGCCTCTGCCTACAATGAGCAGTTCTTC,CASSQVASAYNEQFF
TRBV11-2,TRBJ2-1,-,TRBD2,TGTGCCAGCAGCTGGGGGACTAGCGGGATTCTGGCGAGCTCCTACAATGAGCAGTTCTTC,CASSWGTSGILASSYNEQFF
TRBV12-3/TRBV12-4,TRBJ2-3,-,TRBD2,TGTGCCAGCAGCCAGCGGGACGACACAGATACGCAGTATTTT,CASSQRDDTDTQYF
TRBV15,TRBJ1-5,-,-,TGTGCCACCAGCAGAGACATCGCGCAAGGCGGCAATCAGCCCCAGCATTTT,CATSRDIAQGGNQPQHF
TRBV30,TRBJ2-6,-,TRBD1,TGTGCCTGCACGGACAGGCGGTCTGGGGCCAACGTCCTGACTTTC,CACTDRRSGANVLTF
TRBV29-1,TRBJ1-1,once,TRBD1,TGCAGCGCGAGTACAGGGGGGTTCACTGAAGCTTTCTTT,CSASTGGFTEAFF
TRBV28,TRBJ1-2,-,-,TGTGCCAGCAGTTTCCCGGGAGGCAACTATGGCTACACCTTC,CASSFPGGNYGYTF
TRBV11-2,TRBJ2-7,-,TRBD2,TGTGCCAGCAGCTTAGATCCAGCGGGGACTTACGAGCAGTACTTC,CASSLDPAGTYEQYF
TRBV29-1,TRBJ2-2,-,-,TGCAGCGTTGTTGGTATCCGTGGCACCGGGGAGCTGTTTTTT,CSVVGIRGTGELFF
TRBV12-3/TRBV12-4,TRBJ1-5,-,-,TGTGCCAGCAGTTTAGACCGGATCGGTCAGCCCCAGCATTTT,CASSLDRIGQPQHF
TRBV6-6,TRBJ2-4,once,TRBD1,TGTGCCAGCAGTTCGACAGGGACCTCGCCGATCATTCAGTACTTC,CASSSTGTSPIIQYF
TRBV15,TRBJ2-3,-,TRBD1,TGTGCCACCAGCAATGGCCGGGACAGGGGCACAGATACGCAGTATTTT,CATSNGRDRGTDTQYF